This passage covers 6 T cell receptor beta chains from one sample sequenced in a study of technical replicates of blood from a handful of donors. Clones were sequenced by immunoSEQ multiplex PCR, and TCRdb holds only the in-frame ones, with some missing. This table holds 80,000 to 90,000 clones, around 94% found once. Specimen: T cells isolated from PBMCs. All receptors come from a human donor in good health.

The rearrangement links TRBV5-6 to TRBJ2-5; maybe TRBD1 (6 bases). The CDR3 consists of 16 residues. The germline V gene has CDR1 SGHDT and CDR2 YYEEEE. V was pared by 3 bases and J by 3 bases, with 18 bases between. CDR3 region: CASSSRPQGYEETQYF. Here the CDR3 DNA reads TGTGCCAGCAGCTCCCGACCTCAGGGGTACGAAGAGACCCAGTACTTC.

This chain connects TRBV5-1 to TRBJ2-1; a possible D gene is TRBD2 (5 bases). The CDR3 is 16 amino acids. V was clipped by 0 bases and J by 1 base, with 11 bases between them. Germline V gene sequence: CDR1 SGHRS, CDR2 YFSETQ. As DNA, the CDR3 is TGCGCCAGCAGCTTGGCCGGAGCGGTATCCTACAATGAGCAGTTCTTC. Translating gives CASSLAGAVSYNEQFF.

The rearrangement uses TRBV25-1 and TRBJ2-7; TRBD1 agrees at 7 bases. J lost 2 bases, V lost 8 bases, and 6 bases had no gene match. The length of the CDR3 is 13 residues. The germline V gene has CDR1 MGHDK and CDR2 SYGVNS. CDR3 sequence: CASSGQAPYEQYF. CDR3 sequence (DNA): TGTGCCAGCTCTGGACAGGCTCCCTACGAGCAGTACTTC.

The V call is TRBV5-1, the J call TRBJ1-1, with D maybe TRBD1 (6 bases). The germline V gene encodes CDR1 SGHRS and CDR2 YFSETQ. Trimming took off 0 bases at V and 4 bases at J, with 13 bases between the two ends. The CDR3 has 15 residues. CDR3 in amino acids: CASSLEPRGGTEAFF. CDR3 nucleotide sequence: TGCGCCAGCAGCTTGGAGCCGAGGGGGGGCACTGAAGCTTTCTTT.

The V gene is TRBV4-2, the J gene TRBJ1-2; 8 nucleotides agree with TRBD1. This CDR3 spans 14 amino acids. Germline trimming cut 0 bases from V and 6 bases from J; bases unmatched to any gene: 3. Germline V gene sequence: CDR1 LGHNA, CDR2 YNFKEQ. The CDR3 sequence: CASSQEDRENGYTF. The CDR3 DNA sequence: TGTGCCAGCAGCCAAGAGGACAGGGAGAATGGCTACACCTTC.

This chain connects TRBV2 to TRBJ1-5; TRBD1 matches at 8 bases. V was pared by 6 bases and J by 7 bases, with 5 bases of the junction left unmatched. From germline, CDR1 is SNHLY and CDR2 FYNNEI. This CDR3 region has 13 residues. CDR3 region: CASSRQGSQPQHF. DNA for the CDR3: TGTGCCAGCAGCAGACAGGGGAGCCAGCCCCAGCATTTT. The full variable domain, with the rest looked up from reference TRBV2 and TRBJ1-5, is EPEVTQTPSHQVTQMGQEVILRCVPISNHLYFYWYRQILGQKVEFLVSFYNNEISEKSEIFDDQFSVERPDGSNFTLKIRSTKLEDSAMYFCASSRQGSQPQHFGDGTRLSIL.